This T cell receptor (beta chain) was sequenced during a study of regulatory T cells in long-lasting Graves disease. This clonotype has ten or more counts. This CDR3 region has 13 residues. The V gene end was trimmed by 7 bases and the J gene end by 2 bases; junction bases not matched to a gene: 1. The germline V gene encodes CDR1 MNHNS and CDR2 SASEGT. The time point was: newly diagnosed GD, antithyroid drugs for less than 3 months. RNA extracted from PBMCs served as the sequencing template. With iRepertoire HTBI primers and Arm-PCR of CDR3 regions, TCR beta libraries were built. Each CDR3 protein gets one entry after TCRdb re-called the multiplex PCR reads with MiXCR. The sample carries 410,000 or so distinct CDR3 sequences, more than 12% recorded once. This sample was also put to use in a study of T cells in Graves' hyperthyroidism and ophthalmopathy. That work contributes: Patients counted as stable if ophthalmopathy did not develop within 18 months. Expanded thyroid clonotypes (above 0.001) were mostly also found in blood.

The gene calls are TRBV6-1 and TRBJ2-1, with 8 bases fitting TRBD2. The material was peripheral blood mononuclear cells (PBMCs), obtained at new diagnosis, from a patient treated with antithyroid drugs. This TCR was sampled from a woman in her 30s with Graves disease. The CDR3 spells CASKGLAYNEQFF. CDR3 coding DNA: TGTGCCAGCAAGGGACTAGCCTACAATGAGCAGTTCTTC.